This T cell receptor (beta chain) is from a study of T cell responses to AZD1222 COVID-19 vaccine (dated by TCRdb to the early 2020s). Some background on the complete study: AZD1222 recipients given second doses at about 4 weeks or at about 12 weeks were pooled, since spike-specific TCR depth and breadth were not found to differ between the two schedules. Trial participants were enrolled by age into 18-55, 56-69 and 70-plus year subgroups, with around 150, 28 and 57 TCR-sequenced participants respectively. A total of approximately 230 trial participants underwent TCR sequencing, of whom roughly 210 received two doses of AZD1222 and about 25 received two doses of the MenACWY control vaccine. What the study reported, not specific to this receptor: Conclusions about previously exposed vaccinees are limited, since just five to seven AZD1222 recipients were seropositive for SARS-CoV-2 at baseline. Reportedly, almost half of the unique spike-specific TCRs recognized epitopes lying outside the regions that are mutated in the B.1.351 and B.1.1.7 variants. The 56-69-year group was small, and its depth increase did not reach significance, likely because of low power. Most participants were white British and females outnumbered males, and the authors suggested that clonal diversity may have been underestimated. A significant rise in spike-specific TCR breadth and depth was observed after two AZD1222 doses relative to day 0 and relative to MenACWY recipients. The whole spike protein was spanned by vaccine-associated CD4 TCRs, and dominant responses were seen in regions 160-218 and 743-854. Because no samples from the day 14 peak response were available, repertoires could be characterized only after the peak T cell response.

The CDR3 regions of human TCRbeta chains were subjected to immunosequencing. Concerning the study's data processing: TCRs in the repertoires were matched against a reference library of SARS-CoV-2-specific TCRs that had been generated with the MIRA antigen-specificity platform. Breadth was defined as the fraction of unique TCRs that were SARS-CoV-2-associated, and depth was defined as the fraction of total T cells that were SARS-CoV-2-associated. Using the MIRA data, every spike-specific TCR was mapped to the spike region that the TCR reacted to and assigned to either a CD4 or a CD8 class. Log10-transformed breadth and depth values were compared by one-way ANOVA with Sidak's multiple comparisons tests. TCRdb retrieved this table from immuneACCESS and kept in-frame rearrangements only. Not all clones are present; in checked studies, unresolved V genes account for under half, and no reason is known for the remainder. V and J calls and clone size are as listed in that table; D and trimming were resolved from the DNA. This sample gives about 120,000 clones in total; 70% to 90% of them show up just once. Together, the top ten hold 7.5% to 9.5% of the sample.

Concerning this clone: The antigen this receptor binds is unknown. It has no much larger one-base neighbor in the sample; base qualities were not kept.

The time point label on this specimen signifies: baseline before first vaccination. Vaccinee samples came from UK trials COV001 and COV002, including a single-blind randomized controlled phase 2/3 trial of AZD1222 (ChAdOx1 nCoV-19) in healthy adults. For TCRbeta chain sequencing, PBMC samples from trial participants were taken at day 0 and at day 28 after the second dose. The trim is 6 bases for V and 4 bases for J, with a gap of 12 bases between the germline ends. From its cysteine to its phenylalanine, the CDR3 spans 13 amino acids. The sequence is cut down to CDR3 DNA, 39 bases in frame from base 1. Looking up the germline V gene yields CDR1 MDHEN and CDR2 SYDVKM.

The TCR comes from an adult in good health. Recombination connected TRBV28 to TRBJ1-1, with no confident D gene call. This specimen was peripheral blood, taken on day 0 of AZD1222 vaccination. In nucleotide form, the sequence is TGTGCCAGCAGCCGGACTTTTGGCACTGAAGCTTTCTTT. The resulting protein is CASSRTFGTEAFF.